Sequencing of this T cell receptor beta chain was carried out in a study of cytomegalovirus exposure and HLA in healthy donors. Study details: Both the 120 validation repertoires and the approximately 700 first-cohort repertoires used the same platform, as reported by a later analysis.

CDR3 size: 13 residues. The germline V and J ends were trimmed by 2 bases and 2 bases, with 6 bases remaining between them. Per the germline V gene, CDR1 is SEHNR and CDR2 is FQNEAQ (reference sequence). The donors were members of the approximately 130-subject validation cohort (separate from the approximately 670-subject first cohort). The table came from immunoSEQ multiplex PCR; TCRdb's copy has only in-frame clones and leaves some out. The sample yields nearly 110,000 clones, about 87% seen once. The clonotype originates from a woman under 30 in good health and CMV-seropositive. The chain links TRBV7-9 to TRBJ2-5; D gene ambiguous. The sequencing input was PBMCs. The CDR3 protein is CASSLSDQETQYF. The CDR3 bases are TGTGCCAGCAGCTTATCAGATCAAGAGACCCAGTACTTC.